Listed below are T cell receptor beta chains from one sample, sequenced in a study of T cells in Graves' hyperthyroidism and ophthalmopathy. TCRdb processed the multiplex PCR reads anew with MiXCR; each CDR3 protein has one entry. The sample lists approximately 520,000 distinct CDR3 sequences, less than 25% occurring once. Specimen: blood. Every receptor here comes from a woman in her twenties or thirties with Graves' ophthalmopathy. Both conserved end residues are part of each CDR3. A D gene is named only where the DNA matches it firmly. Size values are once, few and many counts, or a class for expanded clones, and some rows have none.

V gene: TRBV11-2; clone size: NA; D gene: TRBD2; J gene: TRBJ2-5; CDR3 length: 15; CDR3 protein: CASSSSGRSGETQYF; CDR3 DNA: TGTGCCAGCAGCTCTAGCGGGAGGTCGGGCGAGACCCAGTACTTC
V gene: TRBV28; clone size: NA; D gene: NA; J gene: TRBJ2-7; CDR3 length: 17; CDR3 protein: CASSLMGFSQSSYEQYF; CDR3 DNA: TGTGCCAGCAGTTTAATGGGGTTCAGTCAATCGTCCTACGAGCAGTACTTC
V gene: TRBV12-3/TRBV12-4; clone size: NA; D gene: TRBD2; J gene: TRBJ2-2; CDR3 length: 17; CDR3 protein: CASNLASGGFGTGELFF; CDR3 DNA: TGTGCCAGCAACCTCGCTAGCGGGGGGTTTGGCACCGGGGAGCTGTTTTTT
V gene: TRBV28; clone size: many; D gene: NA; J gene: TRBJ2-7; CDR3 length: 15; CDR3 protein: CASSASSASSYEQYF; CDR3 DNA: TGTGCCAGCAGTGCTTCTAGCGCCAGCTCCTACGAGCAGTACTTC
V gene: TRBV2; clone size: few; D gene: NA; J gene: TRBJ1-5; CDR3 length: 15; CDR3 protein: CASSEAGRWNQPQHF; CDR3 DNA: TGTGCCAGCAGTGAAGCTGGCAGGTGGAATCAGCCCCAGCATTTT
V gene: TRBV12-3/TRBV12-4; clone size: many; D gene: TRBD1; J gene: TRBJ2-7; CDR3 length: 17; CDR3 protein: CASSSPKRDSGTYEQYF; CDR3 DNA: TGTGCCAGCAGTTCCCCAAAGAGGGACAGCGGTACCTACGAGCAGTACTTC
V gene: TRBV13; clone size: many; D gene: NA; J gene: TRBJ2-5; CDR3 length: 13; CDR3 protein: CASSSRSFSTQYF; CDR3 DNA: TGTGCCAGCAGCTCACGGTCCTTCAGTACCCAGTACTTC
V gene: TRBV6-1; clone size: NA; D gene: TRBD2; J gene: TRBJ2-7; CDR3 length: 15; CDR3 protein: CASSDISGSSYEQYF; CDR3 DNA: TGTGCCAGCAGTGACATTAGCGGGAGTTCCTACGAGCAGTACTTC
V gene: TRBV7-2; clone size: NA; D gene: NA; J gene: TRBJ2-7; CDR3 length: 14; CDR3 protein: CASSSGAKTYEQYF; CDR3 DNA: TGTGCCAGCAGCTCCGGGGCCAAGACCTACGAGCAGTACTTC
V gene: TRBV28; clone size: NA; D gene: TRBD2; J gene: TRBJ2-7; CDR3 length: 16; CDR3 protein: CASSSHRGLAGGEQYF; CDR3 DNA: TGTGCCAGCAGCTCCCATCGGGGACTAGCGGGAGGCGAGCAGTACTTC
V gene: TRBV6-1; clone size: many; D gene: TRBD1; J gene: TRBJ1-2; CDR3 length: 14; CDR3 protein: CASTPGQGRYGYTF; CDR3 DNA: TGTGCCAGCACCCCGGGACAGGGACGTTATGGCTACACCTTC
V gene: TRBV20-1; clone size: many; D gene: NA; J gene: TRBJ1-2; CDR3 length: 13; CDR3 protein: CSAREDSNYGYTF; CDR3 DNA: TGCAGTGCTAGAGAAGACAGTAACTATGGCTACACCTTC
V gene: TRBV20-1; clone size: few; D gene: TRBD1; J gene: TRBJ2-5; CDR3 length: 17; CDR3 protein: CSAIRLKKQGAQETQYF; CDR3 DNA: TGCAGTGCTATTCGGCTCAAGAAACAGGGGGCGCAGGAGACCCAGTACTTC
V gene: TRBV19; clone size: NA; D gene: TRBD1; J gene: TRBJ1-1; CDR3 length: 14; CDR3 protein: CASSIPTGSTEAFF; CDR3 DNA: TGTGCCAGTAGTATCCCGACAGGGAGCACTGAAGCTTTCTTT
V gene: TRBV5-1; clone size: few; D gene: NA; J gene: TRBJ2-2; CDR3 length: 15; CDR3 protein: CASSSKQGNTGELFF; CDR3 DNA: TGCGCCAGCAGCTCAAAACAGGGTAACACCGGGGAGCTGTTTTTT
V gene: TRBV6-1; clone size: NA; D gene: NA; J gene: TRBJ2-7; CDR3 length: 15; CDR3 protein: CASSEEDSPSYEQYF; CDR3 DNA: TGTGCCAGCAGTGAAGAAGACAGTCCCTCCTACGAGCAGTACTTC
V gene: TRBV6-1; clone size: NA; D gene: TRBD1; J gene: TRBJ1-5; CDR3 length: 15; CDR3 protein: CASDRGTYSNQPQHF; CDR3 DNA: TGTGCCAGCGACAGGGGAACGTATAGCAATCAGCCCCAGCATTTT
V gene: TRBV25-1; clone size: many; D gene: NA; J gene: TRBJ1-2; CDR3 length: 13; CDR3 protein: CASSDWGLDGYTF; CDR3 DNA: TGTGCCAGCAGTGATTGGGGGCTTGATGGCTACACCTTC
V gene: TRBV7-2; clone size: many; D gene: TRBD2; J gene: TRBJ2-2; CDR3 length: 19; CDR3 protein: CASSLARTRGLADTGELFF; CDR3 DNA: TGTGCCAGCAGCTTAGCCCGGACACGAGGACTAGCGGACACCGGGGAGCTGTTTTTT
V gene: TRBV7-8; clone size: many; D gene: NA; J gene: TRBJ2-7; CDR3 length: 12; CDR3 protein: CASSPGGLEQYF; CDR3 DNA: TGTGCCAGCAGCCCCGGGGGTTTGGAGCAGTACTTC
V gene: TRBV15; clone size: NA; D gene: TRBD2; J gene: TRBJ2-2; CDR3 length: 16; CDR3 protein: CATSSRSGDNTGELFF; CDR3 DNA: TGTGCCACCAGCAGCCGTAGCGGGGATAACACCGGGGAGCTGTTTTTT
V gene: TRBV20-1; clone size: NA; D gene: TRBD2; J gene: TRBJ2-5; CDR3 length: 15; CDR3 protein: CSARDLRLAEETKYF; CDR3 DNA: TGCAGTGCTAGAGATCTGAGACTAGCGGAAGAGACCAAGTACTTC
V gene: TRBV2; clone size: many; D gene: NA; J gene: TRBJ1-2; CDR3 length: 10; CDR3 protein: CASYSYGYTF; CDR3 DNA: TGTGCCAGCTACAGCTATGGCTACACCTTC
V gene: TRBV7-2; clone size: many; D gene: NA; J gene: TRBJ2-5; CDR3 length: 12; CDR3 protein: CASSLDMLGQYF; CDR3 DNA: TGTGCCAGCAGCTTAGATATGCTAGGCCAGTACTTC
V gene: TRBV6-5; clone size: NA; D gene: NA; J gene: TRBJ2-4; CDR3 length: 17; CDR3 protein: CASKYPPGVRAKNIQYF; CDR3 DNA: TGTGCCAGCAAATACCCCCCGGGGGTTCGGGCCAAAAACATTCAGTACTTC
V gene: TRBV11-1; clone size: few; D gene: NA; J gene: TRBJ2-2; CDR3 length: 13; CDR3 protein: CASSLGRKGELFF; CDR3 DNA: TGTGCCAGCAGCCTCGGACGAAAAGGGGAGCTGTTTTTT
V gene: TRBV2; clone size: many; D gene: NA; J gene: TRBJ2-5; CDR3 length: 12; CDR3 protein: CASGESDWTQYF; CDR3 DNA: TGTGCCAGCGGTGAAAGCGATTGGACCCAGTACTTC
V gene: TRBV12-3/TRBV12-4; clone size: NA; D gene: NA; J gene: TRBJ1-5; CDR3 length: 14; CDR3 protein: CASSYTLADQPQHF; CDR3 DNA: TGTGCCAGCAGTTACACACTTGCAGATCAGCCCCAGCATTTT
V gene: TRBV10-3; clone size: NA; D gene: TRBD1; J gene: TRBJ1-5; CDR3 length: 15; CDR3 protein: CAISSGQGSNQPQHF; CDR3 DNA: TGTGCCATCAGTTCGGGACAGGGGTCCAATCAGCCCCAGCATTTT
V gene: TRBV19; clone size: few; D gene: NA; J gene: TRBJ1-5; CDR3 length: 13; CDR3 protein: CASTGTADQPQHF; CDR3 DNA: TGTGCCAGTACCGGGACCGCCGATCAGCCCCAGCATTTT
V gene: TRBV6-9; clone size: many; D gene: NA; J gene: TRBJ1-5; CDR3 length: 12; CDR3 protein: CASRPTYQPQHF; CDR3 DNA: TGTGCCAGCAGACCAACTTATCAGCCCCAGCATTTT
V gene: TRBV6-2/TRBV6-3; clone size: few; D gene: TRBD2; J gene: TRBJ2-1; CDR3 length: 15; CDR3 protein: CSSSSSGGADNEQFF; CDR3 DNA: TGTTCCAGCAGTTCAAGCGGGGGGGCTGACAATGAGCAGTTCTTC
V gene: TRBV29-1; clone size: NA; D gene: NA; J gene: TRBJ1-2; CDR3 length: 14; CDR3 protein: CSVRQNRERDGYTF; CDR3 DNA: TGCAGCGTTCGACAGAACAGGGAGAGGGATGGCTACACCTTC
V gene: TRBV20-1; clone size: NA; D gene: NA; J gene: TRBJ1-1; CDR3 length: 12; CDR3 protein: CSFPLDSPEAFF; CDR3 DNA: TGCAGTTTTCCACTGGACAGCCCTGAAGCTTTCTTT
V gene: TRBV5-1; clone size: NA; D gene: NA; J gene: TRBJ2-7; CDR3 length: 15; CDR3 protein: CASSLGGGYSYEQYF; CDR3 DNA: TGCGCCAGCAGCTTGGGGGGAGGATACTCCTACGAGCAGTACTTC
V gene: TRBV24-1; clone size: many; D gene: NA; J gene: TRBJ2-5; CDR3 length: 19; CDR3 protein: CATSDLSFGGQTSQETQYF; CDR3 DNA: TGTGCCACCAGTGATTTAAGTTTTGGAGGACAGACGTCCCAAGAGACCCAGTACTTC
V gene: TRBV5-1; clone size: NA; D gene: NA; J gene: TRBJ1-2; CDR3 length: 14; CDR3 protein: CASSLWEKGNGYTF; CDR3 DNA: TGCGCCAGCAGCTTGTGGGAAAAGGGGAATGGCTACACCTTC
V gene: TRBV6-2/TRBV6-3; clone size: NA; D gene: NA; J gene: TRBJ1-2; CDR3 length: 15; CDR3 protein: CASSSGDTGGYGYTF; CDR3 DNA: TGTGCCAGCAGTTCGGGGGACACAGGAGGCTATGGCTACACCTTC
V gene: TRBV29-1; clone size: many; D gene: NA; J gene: TRBJ1-2; CDR3 length: 12; CDR3 protein: CSVAKPLYGYTF; CDR3 DNA: TGCAGCGTTGCCAAGCCCCTTTATGGCTACACCTTC
V gene: TRBV20-1; clone size: many; D gene: NA; J gene: TRBJ1-2; CDR3 length: 14; CDR3 protein: CSSGVGPYLGGYTF; CDR3 DNA: TGCAGTTCGGGCGTAGGTCCCTATTTAGGTGGCTACACCTTC
V gene: TRBV30; clone size: NA; D gene: TRBD1; J gene: TRBJ2-7; CDR3 length: 13; CDR3 protein: CAWSTGDSYEQYF; CDR3 DNA: TGTGCCTGGAGTACAGGGGATTCTTACGAGCAGTACTTC
V gene: TRBV10-3; clone size: many; D gene: TRBD1; J gene: TRBJ2-2; CDR3 length: 15; CDR3 protein: CAISKGAQDTGELFF; CDR3 DNA: TGTGCCATCAGTAAGGGGGCGCAGGACACCGGGGAGCTGTTTTTT
V gene: TRBV18; clone size: NA; D gene: NA; J gene: TRBJ1-6; CDR3 length: 15; CDR3 protein: CASSPEQGMESPLHF; CDR3 DNA: TGTGCCAGCTCACCGGAGCAGGGGATGGAATCACCCCTCCACTTT
V gene: TRBV12-3/TRBV12-4; clone size: many; D gene: NA; J gene: TRBJ2-2; CDR3 length: 13; CDR3 protein: CASSLQGFGELFF; CDR3 DNA: TGTGCCAGCAGTTTACAGGGGTTCGGGGAGCTGTTTTTT
V gene: TRBV19; clone size: many; D gene: TRBD1; J gene: TRBJ2-5; CDR3 length: 16; CDR3 protein: CASSTNSGTGGETQYF; CDR3 DNA: TGTGCCAGTAGTACCAACTCCGGGACAGGGGGCGAGACCCAGTACTTC
V gene: TRBV6-5; clone size: few; D gene: TRBD1; J gene: TRBJ1-2; CDR3 length: 13; CDR3 protein: CASSWQGGGGYTF; CDR3 DNA: TGTGCCAGCAGTTGGCAGGGGGGAGGTGGCTACACCTTC
V gene: TRBV12-3/TRBV12-4; clone size: many; D gene: NA; J gene: TRBJ2-5; CDR3 length: 14; CDR3 protein: CASTKDRNQETQYF; CDR3 DNA: TGTGCCAGCACCAAAGACAGGAACCAAGAGACCCAGTACTTC
V gene: TRBV28; clone size: NA; D gene: NA; J gene: TRBJ2-7; CDR3 length: 17; CDR3 protein: CASSLPLGAPGSYEQYF; CDR3 DNA: TGTGCCAGCAGTCTCCCGTTGGGGGCCCCAGGCTCCTACGAGCAGTACTTC
V gene: TRBV5-6; clone size: NA; D gene: TRBD1; J gene: TRBJ2-4; CDR3 length: 14; CDR3 protein: CASSHGTAENIKYF; CDR3 DNA: TGTGCCAGCAGCCACGGGACAGCCGAAAACATTAAGTACTTC
V gene: TRBV7-9; clone size: many; D gene: TRBD1; J gene: TRBJ1-5; CDR3 length: 13; CDR3 protein: CASSIQGVQPQHF; CDR3 DNA: TGTGCCAGCAGCATACAGGGGGTCCAGCCCCAGCATTTT
V gene: TRBV6-1; clone size: few; D gene: NA; J gene: TRBJ1-5; CDR3 length: 14; CDR3 protein: CASSSGTSNQPQHF; CDR3 DNA: TGTGCCAGCAGTAGCGGGACTAGCAATCAGCCCCAGCATTTT